Listed below are T cell receptor beta chains from one sample, sequenced in a study of T-cell reconstitution after alpha-beta-depleted transplantation in children. MiXCR, run by TCRdb on the PCR reads, gives a single entry per CDR3 protein. The sample holds under 400,000 distinct CDR3 sequences; around 20% are singletons and the top ten take 9.5% to 12%. The sequenced sample was PBMCs, mostly from graft donor cells, obtained 180 days after TCRalphabeta/CD19-depleted stem cell transplant. The receptors were gathered from a male patient younger than 18 who had a stem cell transplant for acute lymphoblastic leukemia, so the T cells may come from the graft donor. Each CDR3 is given without its conserved first and last residue.

j_call cdr3_length v_call cdr3_aa
TRBJ2-1 13 TRBV5-1 ASSLAGGTNNEQF
TRBJ2-7 12 TRBV11-2 ASSLALPGNEQY
TRBJ2-1 14 TRBV19 ASSTTGMGGANEQF
TRBJ2-3 11 TRBV9 ASSVAGGDTQY
TRBJ2-4 12 TRBV7-9 ASSLRPAKNIQY
TRBJ1-6 14 TRBV20-1 SARVSRLLGNSPLH
TRBJ2-3 13 TRBV7-3 ASSPGDRTTDTQY
TRBJ2-7 13 TRBV6-5 ASSLPFDSVYEQY
TRBJ2-2 14 TRBV4-1 ASSPAGGSNTGELF
TRBJ2-2 12 TRBV18 ASSAGVNTGELF
TRBJ1-1 11 TRBV5-5 ASSLDLDTEAF
TRBJ2-7 12 TRBV5-1 ASSLYSGSHEQY
TRBJ2-7 13 TRBV12-3/TRBV12-4 ASSSPGPLHYEQY
TRBJ2-2 13 TRBV7-9 ASSLPGPNTGELF
TRBJ2-3 13 TRBV7-9 ASSLAPLGEDTQY
TRBJ1-2 12 TRBV29-1 SVGEKDRGYGYT
TRBJ2-2 11 TRBV5-1 ASSLEWTGELF
TRBJ2-7 16 TRBV4-1 ASSQISRLAGPLYEQY
TRBJ2-3 14 TRBV7-3 ASSLVGPPSADTQY
TRBJ2-1 14 TRBV15 ATSRGTLVTHNEQF
TRBJ1-2 11 TRBV12-3/TRBV12-4 ASSFSSTYGYT
TRBJ2-3 12 TRBV7-6 ASSPFGGADTQY
TRBJ2-7 16 TRBV9 ASSSRTGGDSLTYEQY
TRBJ2-7 14 TRBV9 ASSAGTSRGSYEQY
TRBJ2-1 17 TRBV5-1 ASTSSPGLAGGSYNEQF
TRBJ2-7 14 TRBV5-6 ASSLRQGASSYEQY
TRBJ2-5 13 TRBV5-1 ASSLDGRGMETQY
TRBJ2-1 12 TRBV6-2/TRBV6-3 ASSYGTYYNEQF
TRBJ2-5 12 TRBV5-1 ASSLGPTQETQY
TRBJ2-1 13 TRBV9 ASSTGGLGYDEQF
TRBJ2-5 12 TRBV5-1 ASSSLGAVETQY
TRBJ2-5 7 TRBV2 AIGETQY
TRBJ1-5 11 TRBV4-1 ASSQEAAQPQH
TRBJ2-5 13 TRBV4-1 ASSQQLAGGETQY
TRBJ2-2 14 TRBV25-1 ASSEAAQSNTGELF
TRBJ1-4 12 TRBV25-1 ATAVTGSAEKLF
TRBJ1-3 14 TRBV7-2 ASSLAVDRSGNTIY
TRBJ2-1 12 TRBV12-3/TRBV12-4 ASSVTGPLGEQF
TRBJ2-7 11 TRBV5-1 ASSRGTEYEQY
TRBJ1-5 11 TRBV10-2 ASRGGSNQPQH
TRBJ2-1 12 TRBV5-1 ASSLIAGMDEQF
TRBJ2-1 14 TRBV7-9 ASSRGGAILYNEQF